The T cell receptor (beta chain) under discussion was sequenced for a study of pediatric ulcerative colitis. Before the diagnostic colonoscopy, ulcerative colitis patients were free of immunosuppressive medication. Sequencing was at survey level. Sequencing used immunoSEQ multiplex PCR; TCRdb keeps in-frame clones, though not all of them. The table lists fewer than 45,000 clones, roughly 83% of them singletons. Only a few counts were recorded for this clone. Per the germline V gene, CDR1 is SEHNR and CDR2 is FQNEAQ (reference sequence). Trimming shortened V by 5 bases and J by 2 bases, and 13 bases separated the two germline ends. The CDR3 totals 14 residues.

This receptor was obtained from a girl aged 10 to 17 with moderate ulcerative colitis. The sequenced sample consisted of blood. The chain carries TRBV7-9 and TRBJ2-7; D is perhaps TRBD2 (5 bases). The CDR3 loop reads CASSLGLRPYEQYF. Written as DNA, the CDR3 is TGTGCCAGCAGCCTCGGACTGAGACCCTACGAGCAGTACTTC.